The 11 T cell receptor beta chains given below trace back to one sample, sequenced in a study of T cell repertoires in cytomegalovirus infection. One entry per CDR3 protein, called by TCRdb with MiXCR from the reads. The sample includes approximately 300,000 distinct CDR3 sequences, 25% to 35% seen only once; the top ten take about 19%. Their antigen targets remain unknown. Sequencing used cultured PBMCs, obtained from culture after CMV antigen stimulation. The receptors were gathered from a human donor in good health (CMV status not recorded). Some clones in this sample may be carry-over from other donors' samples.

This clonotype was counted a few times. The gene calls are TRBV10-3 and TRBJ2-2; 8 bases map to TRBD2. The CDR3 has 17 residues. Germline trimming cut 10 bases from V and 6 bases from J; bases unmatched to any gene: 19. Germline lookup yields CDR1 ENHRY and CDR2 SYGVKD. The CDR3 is CATRGGGSGKSAGELFF. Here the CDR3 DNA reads TGTGCCACCAGGGGCGGTGGTAGCGGGAAATCGGCCGGGGAGCTGTTTTTT.

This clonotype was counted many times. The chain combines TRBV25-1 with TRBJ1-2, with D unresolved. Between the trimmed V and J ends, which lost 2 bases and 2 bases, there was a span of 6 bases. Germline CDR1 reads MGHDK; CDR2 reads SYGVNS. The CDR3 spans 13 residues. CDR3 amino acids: CASSEPGNYGYTF. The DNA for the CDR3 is TGTGCCAGCAGTGAACCAGGAAACTATGGCTACACCTTC.

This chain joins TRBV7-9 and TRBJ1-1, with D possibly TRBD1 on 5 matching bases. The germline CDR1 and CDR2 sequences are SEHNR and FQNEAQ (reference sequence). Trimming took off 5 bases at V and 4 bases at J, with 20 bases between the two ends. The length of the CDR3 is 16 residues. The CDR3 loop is CASSHPSGTGGTEAFF. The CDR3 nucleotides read TGTGCCAGCAGCCATCCCTCCGGGACGGGGGGCACTGAAGCTTTCTTT.

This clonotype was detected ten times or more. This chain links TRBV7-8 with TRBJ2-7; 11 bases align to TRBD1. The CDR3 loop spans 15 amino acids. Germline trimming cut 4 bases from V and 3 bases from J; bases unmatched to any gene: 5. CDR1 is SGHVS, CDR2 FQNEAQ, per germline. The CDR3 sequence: CASSSRDRGIYEQYF. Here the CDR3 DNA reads TGTGCCAGCAGCTCCCGGGACAGGGGGATCTACGAGCAGTACTTC. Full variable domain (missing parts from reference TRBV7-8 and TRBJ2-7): GAGVSQSPRYKVAKRGQDVALRCDPISGHVSLFWYQQALGQGPEFLTYFQNEAQLDKSGLPSDRFFAERPEGSVSTLKIQRTQQEDSAVYLCASSSRDRGIYEQYFGPGTRLTVT.

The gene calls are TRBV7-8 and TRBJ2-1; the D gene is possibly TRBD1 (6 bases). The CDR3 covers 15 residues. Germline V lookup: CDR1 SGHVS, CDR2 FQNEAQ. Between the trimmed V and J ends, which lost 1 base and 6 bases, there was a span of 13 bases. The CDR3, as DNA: TGTGCCAGCAGCTTAGGGCAGGGGCTGAGCAATGAGCAGTTCTTC. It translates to CASSLGQGLSNEQFF. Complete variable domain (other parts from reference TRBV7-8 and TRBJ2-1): GAGVSQSPRYKVAKRGQDVALRCDPISGHVSLFWYQQALGQGPEFLTYFQNEAQLDKSGLPSDRFFAERPEGSVSTLKIQRTQQEDSAVYLCASSLGQGLSNEQFFGPGTRLTVL.

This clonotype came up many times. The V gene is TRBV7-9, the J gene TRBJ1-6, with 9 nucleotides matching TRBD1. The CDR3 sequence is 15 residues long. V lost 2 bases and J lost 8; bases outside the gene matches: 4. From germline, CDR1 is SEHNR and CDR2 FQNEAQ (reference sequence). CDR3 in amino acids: CASSLRRDRDSPLHF. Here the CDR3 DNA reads TGTGCCAGCAGCTTACGGCGGGACAGGGATTCACCCCTCCACTTT.

CDR3 nucleotides: TGTGCCAGCCCGGAACCTTGGCAGTACTTC. This sequence encodes CASPEPWQYF. The chain joins TRBV5-6 to TRBJ2-7; D remains unclear. Trimming removed 7 bases from V and 9 bases from J, with 11 bases in between. CDR1 and CDR2 from the germline V gene are SGHDT and YYEEEE. The CDR3 has 10 residues.

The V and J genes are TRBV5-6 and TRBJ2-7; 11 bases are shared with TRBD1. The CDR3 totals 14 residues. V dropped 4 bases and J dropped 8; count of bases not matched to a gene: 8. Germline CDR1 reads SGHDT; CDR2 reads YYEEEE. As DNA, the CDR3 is TGTGCCAGCAGCATACCCGGGACAGGGGGTAAGCAGTACTTC. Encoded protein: CASSIPGTGGKQYF.

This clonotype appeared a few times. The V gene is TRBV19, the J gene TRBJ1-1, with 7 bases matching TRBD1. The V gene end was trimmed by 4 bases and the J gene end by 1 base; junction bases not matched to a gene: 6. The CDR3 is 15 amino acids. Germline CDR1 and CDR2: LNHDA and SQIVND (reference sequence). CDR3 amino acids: CASSKQGRGNTEAFF. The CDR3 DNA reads TGTGCCAGTAGTAAACAGGGGCGGGGGAACACTGAAGCTTTCTTT.

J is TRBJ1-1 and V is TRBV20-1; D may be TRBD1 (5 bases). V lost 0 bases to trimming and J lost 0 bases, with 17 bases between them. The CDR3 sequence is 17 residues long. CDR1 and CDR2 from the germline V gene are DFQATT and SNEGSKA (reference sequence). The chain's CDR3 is CSARDWAVRELNTEAFF. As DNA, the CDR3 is TGCAGTGCTAGAGATTGGGCAGTCAGGGAACTGAACACTGAAGCTTTCTTT.

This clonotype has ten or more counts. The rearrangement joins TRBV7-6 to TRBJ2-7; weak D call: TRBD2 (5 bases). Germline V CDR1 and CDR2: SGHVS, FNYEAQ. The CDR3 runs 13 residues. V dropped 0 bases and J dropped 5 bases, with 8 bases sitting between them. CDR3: CASSLAPGNEQYF. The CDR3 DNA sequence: TGTGCCAGCAGCTTAGCGCCCGGGAACGAGCAGTACTTC.